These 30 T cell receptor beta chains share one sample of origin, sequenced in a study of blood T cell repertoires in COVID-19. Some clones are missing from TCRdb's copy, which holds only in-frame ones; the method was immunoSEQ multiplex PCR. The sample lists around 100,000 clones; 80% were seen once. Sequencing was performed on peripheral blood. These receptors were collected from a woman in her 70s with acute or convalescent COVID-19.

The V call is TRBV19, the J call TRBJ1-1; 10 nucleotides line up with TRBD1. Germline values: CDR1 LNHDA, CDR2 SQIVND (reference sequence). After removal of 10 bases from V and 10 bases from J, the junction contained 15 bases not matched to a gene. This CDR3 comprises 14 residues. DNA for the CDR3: TGTGCCACCAAATCGGGGACAGGGGCGTTTGGAGCTTTCTTT. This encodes CATKSGTGAFGAFF.

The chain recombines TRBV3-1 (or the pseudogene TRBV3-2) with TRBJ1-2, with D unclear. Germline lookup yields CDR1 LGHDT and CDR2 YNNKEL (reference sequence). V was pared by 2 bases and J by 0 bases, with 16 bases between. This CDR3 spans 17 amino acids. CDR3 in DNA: TGTGCCAGCAGCCAACAGCTTGTGGGCGCCACTAACTATGGCTACACCTTC. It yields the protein CASSQQLVGATNYGYTF.

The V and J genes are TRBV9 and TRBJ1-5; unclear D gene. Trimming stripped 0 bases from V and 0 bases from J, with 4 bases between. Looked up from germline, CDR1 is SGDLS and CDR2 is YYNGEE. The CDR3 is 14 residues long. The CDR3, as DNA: TGTGCCAGCAGCGTAGGACTTAGCAATCAGCCCCAGCATTTT. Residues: CASSVGLSNQPQHF.

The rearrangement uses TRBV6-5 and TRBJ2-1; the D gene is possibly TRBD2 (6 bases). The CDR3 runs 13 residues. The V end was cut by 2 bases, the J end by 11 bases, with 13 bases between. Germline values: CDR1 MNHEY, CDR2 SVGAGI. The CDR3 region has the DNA TGTGCCAGCAGTTACACCTTGGAGGGCAAGCAGTTCTTC. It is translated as CASSYTLEGKQFF.

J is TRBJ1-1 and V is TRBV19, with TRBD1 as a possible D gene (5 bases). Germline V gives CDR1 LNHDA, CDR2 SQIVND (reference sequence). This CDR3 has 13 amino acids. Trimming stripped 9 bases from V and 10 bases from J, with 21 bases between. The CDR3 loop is CASHTDTATGAFF. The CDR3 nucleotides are TGTGCCAGCCATACGGACACCGCTACGGGAGCTTTCTTT.

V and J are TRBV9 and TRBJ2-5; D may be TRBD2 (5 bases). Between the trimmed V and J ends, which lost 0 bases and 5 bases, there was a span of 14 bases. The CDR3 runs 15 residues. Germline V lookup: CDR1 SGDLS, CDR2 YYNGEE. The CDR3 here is CASSVGPGGSETQYF. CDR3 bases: TGTGCCAGCAGCGTAGGTCCCGGTGGGAGTGAGACCCAGTACTTC.

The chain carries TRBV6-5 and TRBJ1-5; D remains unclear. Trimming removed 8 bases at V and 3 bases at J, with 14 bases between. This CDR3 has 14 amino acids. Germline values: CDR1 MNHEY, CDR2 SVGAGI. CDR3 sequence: CASVKAGNNQPQHF. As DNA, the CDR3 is TGTGCCAGCGTAAAGGCGGGGAACAATCAGCCCCAGCATTTT.

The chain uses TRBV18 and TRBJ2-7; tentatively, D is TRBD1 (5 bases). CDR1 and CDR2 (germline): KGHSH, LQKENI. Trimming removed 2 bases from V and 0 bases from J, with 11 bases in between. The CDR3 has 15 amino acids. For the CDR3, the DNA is TGTGCCAGCTCACCAGGGCAGGGCCTCTCCTACGAGCAGTACGTC. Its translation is CASSPGQGLSYEQYV.

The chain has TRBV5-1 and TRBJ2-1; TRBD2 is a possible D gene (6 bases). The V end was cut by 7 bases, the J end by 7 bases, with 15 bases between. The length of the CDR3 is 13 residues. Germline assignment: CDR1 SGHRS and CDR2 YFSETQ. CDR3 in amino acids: CASQGQGTNEQFF. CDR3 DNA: TGCGCCAGCCAGGGCCAAGGGACTAATGAGCAGTTCTTC.

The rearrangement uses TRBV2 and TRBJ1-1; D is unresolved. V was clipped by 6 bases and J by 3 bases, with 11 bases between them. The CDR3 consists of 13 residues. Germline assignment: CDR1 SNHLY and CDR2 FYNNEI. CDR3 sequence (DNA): TGTGCCAGCAGAGCTCGGGATTACACTGAAGCTTTCTTT. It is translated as CASRARDYTEAFF.

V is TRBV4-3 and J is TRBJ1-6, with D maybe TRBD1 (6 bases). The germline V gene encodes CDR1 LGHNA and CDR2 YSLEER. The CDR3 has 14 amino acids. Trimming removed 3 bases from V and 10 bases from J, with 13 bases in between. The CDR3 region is CASSQEQGRSPLHF. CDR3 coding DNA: TGCGCCAGCAGCCAGGAACAGGGTAGATCACCCCTCCACTTT.

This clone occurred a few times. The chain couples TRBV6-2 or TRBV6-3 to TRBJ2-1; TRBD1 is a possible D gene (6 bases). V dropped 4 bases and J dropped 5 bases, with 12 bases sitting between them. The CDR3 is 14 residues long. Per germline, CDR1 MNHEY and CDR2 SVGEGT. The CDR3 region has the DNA TGTGCCAGCAGTTTTCACCGGGACAACAATGAGCAGTTCTTC. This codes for CASSFHRDNNEQFF.

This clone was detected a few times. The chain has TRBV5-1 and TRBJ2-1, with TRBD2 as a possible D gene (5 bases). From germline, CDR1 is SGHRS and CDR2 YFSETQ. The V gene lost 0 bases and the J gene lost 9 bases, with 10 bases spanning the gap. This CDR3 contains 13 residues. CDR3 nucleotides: TGCGCCAGCAGCTTGGCATCAAGCGGTGAGCAGTTCTTC. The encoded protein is CASSLASSGEQFF.

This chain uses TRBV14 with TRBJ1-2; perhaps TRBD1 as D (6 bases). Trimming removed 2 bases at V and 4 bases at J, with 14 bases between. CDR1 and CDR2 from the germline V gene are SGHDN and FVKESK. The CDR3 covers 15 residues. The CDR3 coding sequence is TGTGCCAGCAGCCAACTAGGGGACATCTTCTATGGCTACACCTTC. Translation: CASSQLGDIFYGYTF.

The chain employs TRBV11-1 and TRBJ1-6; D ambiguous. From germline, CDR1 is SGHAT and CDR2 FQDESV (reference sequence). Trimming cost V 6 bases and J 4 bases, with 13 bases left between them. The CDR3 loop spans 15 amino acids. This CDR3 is CASSSGGLYNSPLHF. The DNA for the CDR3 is TGTGCCAGCAGTTCGGGCGGACTTTATAATTCACCCCTCCACTTT.

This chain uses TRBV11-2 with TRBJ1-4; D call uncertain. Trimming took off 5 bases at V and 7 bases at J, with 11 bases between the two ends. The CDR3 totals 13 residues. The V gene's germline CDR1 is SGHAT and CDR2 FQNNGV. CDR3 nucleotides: TGTGCCAGCAGCATCCGGGAGTCTGAAAAACTGTTTTTT. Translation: CASSIRESEKLFF. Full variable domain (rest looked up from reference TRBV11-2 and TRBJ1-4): EAGVAQSPRYKIIEKRQSVAFWCNPISGHATLYWYQQILGQGPKLLIQFQNNGVVDDSQLPKDRFSAERLKGVDSTLKIQPAKLEDSAVYLCASSIRESEKLFFGSGTQLSVL.

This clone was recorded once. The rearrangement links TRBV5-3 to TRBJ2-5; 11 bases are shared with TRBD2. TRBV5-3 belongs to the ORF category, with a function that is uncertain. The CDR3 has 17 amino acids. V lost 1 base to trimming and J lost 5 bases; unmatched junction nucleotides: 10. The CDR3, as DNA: TGTGCCAGAAGCTTGATCGGTTCTAGCGGGGGGCCTGAGACCCAGTACTTC. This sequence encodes CARSLIGSSGGPETQYF.

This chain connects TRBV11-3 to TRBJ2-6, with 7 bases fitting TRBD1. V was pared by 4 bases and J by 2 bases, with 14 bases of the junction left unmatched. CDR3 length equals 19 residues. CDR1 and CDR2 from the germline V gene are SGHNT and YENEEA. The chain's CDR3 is CASSSQKQGTLAGANVLTF. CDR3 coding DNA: TGTGCCAGCAGCTCCCAAAAACAGGGGACGCTGGCTGGGGCCAACGTCCTGACTTTC.

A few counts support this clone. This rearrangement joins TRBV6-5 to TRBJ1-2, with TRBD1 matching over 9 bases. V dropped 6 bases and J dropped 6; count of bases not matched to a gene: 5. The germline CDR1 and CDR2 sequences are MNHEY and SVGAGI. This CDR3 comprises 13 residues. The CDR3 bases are TGTGCCAGCAGGCCTTGGACAGGGGATGGCTACACCTTC. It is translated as CASRPWTGDGYTF.

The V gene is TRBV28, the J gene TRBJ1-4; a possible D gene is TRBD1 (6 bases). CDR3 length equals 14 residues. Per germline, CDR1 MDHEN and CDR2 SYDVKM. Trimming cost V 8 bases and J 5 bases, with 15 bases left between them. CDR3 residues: CASQSGGVNEKLFF. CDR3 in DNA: TGTGCCAGCCAAAGCGGGGGCGTGAATGAAAAACTGTTTTTT.

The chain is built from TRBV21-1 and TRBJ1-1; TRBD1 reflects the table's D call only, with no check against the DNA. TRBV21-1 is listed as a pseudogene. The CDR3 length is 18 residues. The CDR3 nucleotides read TGTGCCAGCAGCAAAGGAGAGGGGGGAACAGGGGACGCTCTCCCAGCTTTCTTT. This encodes CASSKGEGGTGDALPAFF.

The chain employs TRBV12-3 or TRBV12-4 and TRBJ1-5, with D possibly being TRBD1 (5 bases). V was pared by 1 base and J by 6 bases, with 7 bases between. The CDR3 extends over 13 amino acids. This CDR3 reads CASSLGGGQPQHF. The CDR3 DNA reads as TGTGCCAGCAGTTTAGGCGGGGGTCAGCCCCAGCATTTT.

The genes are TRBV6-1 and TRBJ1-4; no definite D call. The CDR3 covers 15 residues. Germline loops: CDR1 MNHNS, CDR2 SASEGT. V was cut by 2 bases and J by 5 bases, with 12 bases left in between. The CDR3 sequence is CASSELPRTNEKLFF. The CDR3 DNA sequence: TGTGCCAGCAGTGAACTCCCCCGAACAAATGAAAAACTGTTTTTT.

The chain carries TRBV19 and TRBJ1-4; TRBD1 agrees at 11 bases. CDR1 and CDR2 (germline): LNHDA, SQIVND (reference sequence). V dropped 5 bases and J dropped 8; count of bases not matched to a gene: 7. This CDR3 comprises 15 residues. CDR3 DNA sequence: TGTGCCAGTAGTCTGGGACAGGGGGGAAGAGAAAAACTGTTTTTT. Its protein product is CASSLGQGGREKLFF. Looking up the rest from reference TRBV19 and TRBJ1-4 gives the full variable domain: DGGITQSPKYLFRKEGQNVTLSCEQNLNHDAMYWYRQDPGQGLRLIYYSQIVNDFQKGDIAEGYSVSREKKESFPLTVTSAQKNPTAFYLCASSLGQGGREKLFFGSGTQLSVL.

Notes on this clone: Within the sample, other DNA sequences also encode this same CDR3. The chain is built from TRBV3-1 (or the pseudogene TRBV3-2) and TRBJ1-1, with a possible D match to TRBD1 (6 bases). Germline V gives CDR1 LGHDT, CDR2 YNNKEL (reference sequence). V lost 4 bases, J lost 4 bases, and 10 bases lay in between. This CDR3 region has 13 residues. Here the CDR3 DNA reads TGTGCCAGCAGCCCAGGGGCCGGCACTGAAGCTTTCTTT. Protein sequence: CASSPGAGTEAFF.

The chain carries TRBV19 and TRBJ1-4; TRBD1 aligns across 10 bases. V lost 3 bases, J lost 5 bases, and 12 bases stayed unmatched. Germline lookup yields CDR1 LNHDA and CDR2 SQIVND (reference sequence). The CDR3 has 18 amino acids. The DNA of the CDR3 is TGTGCCAGTAGTATCCTAGGGACAGGGGTCGGAGGAAATGAAAAACTGTTTTTT. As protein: CASSILGTGVGGNEKLFF.

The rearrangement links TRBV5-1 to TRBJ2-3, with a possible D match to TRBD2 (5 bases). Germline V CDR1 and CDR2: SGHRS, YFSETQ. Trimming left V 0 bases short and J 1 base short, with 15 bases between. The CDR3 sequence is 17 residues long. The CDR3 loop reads CASSLVPLVGGTDTQYF. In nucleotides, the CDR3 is TGCGCCAGCAGCTTGGTACCCCTGGTGGGAGGCACAGATACGCAGTATTTT.

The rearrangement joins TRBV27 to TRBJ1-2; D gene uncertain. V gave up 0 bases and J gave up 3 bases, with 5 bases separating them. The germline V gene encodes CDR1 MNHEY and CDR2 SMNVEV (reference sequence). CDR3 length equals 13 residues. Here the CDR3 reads CASSLSSDYGYTF. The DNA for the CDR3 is TGTGCCAGCAGTTTATCTAGCGACTATGGCTACACCTTC.

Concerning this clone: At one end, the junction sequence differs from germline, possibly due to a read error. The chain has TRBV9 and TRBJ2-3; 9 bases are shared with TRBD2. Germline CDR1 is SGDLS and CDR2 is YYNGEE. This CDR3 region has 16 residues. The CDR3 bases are TGTGCCAGCAGCGACTCGGGACTAGCAAGCAGAGATACGCAGTATTTT. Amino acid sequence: CASSDSGLASRDTQYF.

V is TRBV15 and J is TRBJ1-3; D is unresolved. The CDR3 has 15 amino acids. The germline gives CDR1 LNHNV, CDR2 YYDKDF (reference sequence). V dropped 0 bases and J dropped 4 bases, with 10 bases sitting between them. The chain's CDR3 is CATSRDPGEGNTIYF. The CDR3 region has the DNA TGTGCCACCAGCAGAGATCCGGGTGAGGGAAACACCATATATTTT.